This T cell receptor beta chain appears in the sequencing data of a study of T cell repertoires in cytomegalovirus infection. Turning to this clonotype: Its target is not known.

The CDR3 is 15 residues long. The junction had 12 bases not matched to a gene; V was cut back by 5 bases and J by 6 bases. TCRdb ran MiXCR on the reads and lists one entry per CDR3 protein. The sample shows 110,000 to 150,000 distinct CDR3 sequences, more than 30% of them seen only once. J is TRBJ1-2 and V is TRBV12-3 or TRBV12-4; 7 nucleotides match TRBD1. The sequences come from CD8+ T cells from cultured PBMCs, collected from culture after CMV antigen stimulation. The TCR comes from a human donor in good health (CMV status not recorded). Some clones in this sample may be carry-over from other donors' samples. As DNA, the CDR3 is TGTGCCAGCAGTACTCGACAGGGAGTGACAGATGGCTACACCTTC. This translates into CASSTRQGVTDGYTF.